There are a few counts of the clone carrying this T cell receptor (beta chain). The antigen remains undetermined. The sample originates from a study of response to subunit inactivated influenza vaccine. Study outcomes and limitations: It was suggested by the authors that few new T cells are recruited by each seasonal influenza vaccination.

V shed 7 bases, J shed 4 bases, and the junction held 5 bases outside the gene matches. The CDR3 extends over 13 amino acids. Germline loops: CDR1 SGHRS, CDR2 YFSETQ. Each CDR3 protein is one row after TCRdb ran MiXCR on the RT-PCR reads. This table holds around 580,000 distinct CDR3 sequences, around 15% found once. The starting material was PBMCs from blood, obtained roughly 13 days after vaccination. The V and J genes are TRBV5-1 and TRBJ1-5; 7 nucleotides align to TRBD1. This TCR came from a man aged 50 to 59 who received an inactivated influenza vaccine. Written as DNA, the CDR3 is TGCGCCAGCCGACAGGGAACAAATCAGCCCCAGCATTTT. As protein: CASRQGTNQPQHF.